This T cell receptor (beta chain) was sequenced in a study of graft-versus-host responses after intestinal transplantation. Study background: Anti-thymocyte globulin induction, then tacrolimus and steroids for two to four years, went to all recipients. Whole-study results and caveats: Individuals who had graft-donor T cell macrochimerism had allografts that showed high graft-versus-host to host-versus-graft clonal ratios.

Germline V lookup: CDR1 LGHNT, CDR2 FRNRAP. The CDR3 spans 13 residues. With 2 bases removed from V and 4 bases from J, the gap between germline ends came to 7 bases. Some clones are missing from TCRdb's copy, which holds only in-frame ones; the method was immunoSEQ multiplex PCR. Here the sample spans some 24,000 clones, approximately 85% being singletons. This clone has a single count. Its specificity is not known. This material consisted of PBMCs, taken 463 days after intestinal transplant. The rearrangement links TRBV12-5 to TRBJ2-3; possible D gene TRBD2, 5 bases. This TCR was sampled from a human patient who received an intestinal transplant, so some T cells may come from the graft donor. The CDR3 protein is CASGLRGADTQYF. The CDR3, as DNA: TGTGCTAGTGGTTTGCGGGGTGCAGATACGCAGTATTTT.